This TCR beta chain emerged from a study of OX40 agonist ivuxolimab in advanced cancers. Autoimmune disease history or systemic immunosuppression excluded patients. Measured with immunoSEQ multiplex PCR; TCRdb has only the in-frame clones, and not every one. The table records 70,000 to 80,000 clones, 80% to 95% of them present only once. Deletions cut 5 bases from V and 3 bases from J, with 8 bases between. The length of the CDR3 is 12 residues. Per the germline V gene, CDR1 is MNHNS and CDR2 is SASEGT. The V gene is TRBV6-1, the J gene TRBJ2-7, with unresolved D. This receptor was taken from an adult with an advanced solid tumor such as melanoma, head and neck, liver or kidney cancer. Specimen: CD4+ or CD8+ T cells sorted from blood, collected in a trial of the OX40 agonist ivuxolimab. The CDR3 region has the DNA TGTGCCAGCAGTTTTGGTAGCTACGAGCAGTACTTC. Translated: CASSFGSYEQYF.